This paragraph covers one TCR beta chain sequence. Germline CDR1 reads LNHNV; CDR2 reads YYDKDF (reference sequence). This CDR3 spans 14 amino acids. V lost 1 base and J 5 bases, leaving 9 bases between the germline ends. The entry originates in a study of blood T cell repertoires in COVID-19. In the original workflow: Scientists estimated how many nucleated cells there were by amplifying reference gene primers. The assay was immunoSEQ multiplex PCR, and TCRdb's table has in-frame clones only and misses some. The V and J calls and clone size are taken from that table; D and trimming were inferred from the DNA. The sample holds some 240,000 clones, roughly 89% seen once.

Sequences were obtained from peripheral blood. The clonotype comes from a woman between 40 and 50 years old who had recovered from COVID-19. V gene TRBV15 combines with J gene TRBJ1-5; D is undetermined. CDR3 in DNA: TGTGCCACCAGCAGAGCGCGGGAAGATCAGCCCCAGCATTTT. It specifies CATSRAREDQPQHF.